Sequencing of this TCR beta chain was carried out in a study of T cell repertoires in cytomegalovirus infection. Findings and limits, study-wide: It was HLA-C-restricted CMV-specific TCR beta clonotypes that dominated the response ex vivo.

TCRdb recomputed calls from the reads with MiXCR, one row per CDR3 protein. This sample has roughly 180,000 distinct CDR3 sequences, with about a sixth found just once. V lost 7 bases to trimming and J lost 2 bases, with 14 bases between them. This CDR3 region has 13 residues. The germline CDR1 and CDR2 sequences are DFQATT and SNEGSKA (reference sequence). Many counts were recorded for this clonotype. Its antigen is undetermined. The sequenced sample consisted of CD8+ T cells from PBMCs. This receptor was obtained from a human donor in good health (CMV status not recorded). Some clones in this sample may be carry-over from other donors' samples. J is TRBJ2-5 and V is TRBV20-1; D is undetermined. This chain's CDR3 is CSGRQAIQETQYF. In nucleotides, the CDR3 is TGCAGTGGTCGGCAGGCAATTCAAGAGACCCAGTACTTC.